This T cell receptor beta chain was recovered during a study of control samples from healthy donors and cancer patients. The assay was immunoSEQ multiplex PCR, and TCRdb's table has in-frame clones only and misses some. Found here are approximately 150,000 clones, around 94% of them singletons; the top ten hold around 15%. Germline assignment: CDR1 MGHRA and CDR2 YSYEKL. This CDR3 has 14 residues. V was pared by 6 bases and J by 9 bases, with 18 bases between. The chain uses TRBV4-1 and TRBJ2-1, with no clear D. Sequenced material: PBMCs. This sequence was found in a man aged 55 to 70 with colorectal cancer. In nucleotides, the CDR3 is TGCGCCAGCAGTCCTAGAGCATATGTTGGTGAGCAGTTCTTC. Translating it yields CASSPRAYVGEQFF.